Listed here are 9 T cell receptor beta chains from one sample, sequenced in a study of blood T cells in healthy people across ages. A sample-barcoded 5' primer and a J-beta primer mix were used in a second PCR of roughly 7 to 11 cycles. TCRdb processed the 5' RACE reads anew with MiXCR; each CDR3 protein has one entry. The sample includes roughly 900,000 distinct CDR3 sequences, 48% of them seen just once. The sample consisted of blood. The receptors originated from a man aged 30 to 45 in good health.

This clonotype was picked up one time. The chain uses TRBV28 and TRBJ2-4; D unresolved. V was cut by 6 bases and J by 0 bases, with 12 bases left in between. Germline values: CDR1 MDHEN, CDR2 SYDVKM. The CDR3 has 15 residues. The CDR3: CASSQSKLAKNIQYF. CDR3 nucleotides: TGTGCCAGCAGCCAATCTAAACTAGCCAAAAACATTCAGTACTTC.

The J gene is TRBJ2-1, the V gene TRBV27; 12 bases agree with TRBD2. The germline V gene has CDR1 MNHEY and CDR2 SMNVEV (reference sequence). This CDR3 is built from 15 residues. V lost 3 bases and J lost 6; bases outside the gene matches: 3. CDR3 coding DNA: TGTGCCAGCAGTTTGTGGACTAGCGGGGTCAATGAGCAGTTCTTC. The encoded protein is CASSLWTSGVNEQFF.

The V gene is TRBV4-2, the J gene TRBJ2-3; 12 bases fit TRBD2. With V trimmed by 1 base and J by 10 bases, 3 bases remained unmatched. Germline V gene sequence: CDR1 LGHNA, CDR2 YNFKEQ. CDR3 length: 14 amino acids. CDR3: CASSQGLAGVSQYF. As DNA, the CDR3 is TGTGCCAGCAGCCAAGGACTAGCGGGGGTTTCGCAGTATTTT.

In this sample, this clonotype turned up a few times. This chain connects TRBV12-3 or TRBV12-4 to TRBJ2-5, with 10 bases fitting TRBD1. This CDR3 has 15 amino acids. The junction had 6 bases not matched to a gene; V was cut back by 4 bases and J by 4 bases. For the CDR3, the DNA is TGTGCCAGCAGTTCGGGACAGGGGATTTCAGAGACCCAGTACTTC. This translates into CASSSGQGISETQYF.

This chain uses TRBV6-2 or TRBV6-3 with TRBJ1-2; D possibly corresponds to TRBD1 (6 bases). V was shortened by 0 bases and J by 8 bases, with 10 bases between the two germline ends. The CDR3 runs 13 residues. CDR1 and CDR2 from the germline V gene are MNHEY and SVGEGT. The CDR3 DNA is TGTGCCAGCAGTTACTCGGCGGGACACGGCTACACCTTC. The encoded protein is CASSYSAGHGYTF.

This sequence joins TRBV4-1 and TRBJ2-4; D remains unclear. This CDR3 spans 18 amino acids. Per germline, CDR1 MGHRA and CDR2 YSYEKL. Trimming stripped 0 bases from V and 0 bases from J, with 15 bases between. The CDR3 region is CASSQDRAADLAKNIQYF. The CDR3 DNA follows: TGCGCCAGCAGCCAAGATCGGGCGGCAGACCTAGCCAAAAACATTCAGTACTTC.

This clonotype appeared a few times. The chain is built from TRBV9 and TRBJ1-5, with no clear D. Trimming removed 0 bases from V and 5 bases from J, with 6 bases in between. CDR1 is SGDLS, CDR2 YYNGEE, per germline. This CDR3 contains 13 residues. In DNA form, the CDR3 reads TGTGCCAGCAGCGTAGACCGGGATCAGCCCCAGCATTTT. Residues: CASSVDRDQPQHF.

This clonotype was detected a few times. V and J are TRBV7-2 and TRBJ2-1; D not certain. The ends were cut back, 1 base at V and 9 bases at J, with 10 bases in the middle. Per the germline V gene, CDR1 is SGHTA and CDR2 is FQGNSA. The CDR3 sequence is 13 residues long. CDR3 bases: TGTGCCAGCAGCTTAGGGCAGGCGGCTGAGCAGTTCTTC. Encoded protein: CASSLGQAAEQFF. The variable domain in full, completed from reference TRBV7-2 and TRBJ2-1, reads GAGVSQSPSNKVTEKGKDVELRCDPISGHTALYWYRQSLGQGLEFLIYFQGNSAPDKSGLPSDRFSAERTGGSVSTLTIQRTQQEDSAVYLCASSLGQAAEQFFGPGTRLTVL.

Remarks on this clonotype: A much more abundant neighbour one base away suggests this may be a read error. This chain uses TRBV15 with TRBJ2-5; D is unresolved. Trimming removed 1 base at V and 2 bases at J, with 2 bases between. This CDR3 has 12 residues. The germline gives CDR1 LNHNV, CDR2 YYDKDF (reference sequence). Written as DNA, the CDR3 is TGTGCCACCAGCAGAGCTCAAGAGACCCAGTACTTC. Translating gives CATSRAQETQYF.